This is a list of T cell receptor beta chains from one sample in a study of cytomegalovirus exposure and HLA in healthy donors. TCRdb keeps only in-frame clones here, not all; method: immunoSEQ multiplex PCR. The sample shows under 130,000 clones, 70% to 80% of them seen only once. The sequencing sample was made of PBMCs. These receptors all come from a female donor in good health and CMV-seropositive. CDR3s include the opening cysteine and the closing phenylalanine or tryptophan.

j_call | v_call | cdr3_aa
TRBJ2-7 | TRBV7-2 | CASSLVPGLAGSYEQYF
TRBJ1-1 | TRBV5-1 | CASSLQGMNTEAFF
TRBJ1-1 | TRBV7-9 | CASSLDGEGGTEAFF
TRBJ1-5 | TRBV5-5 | CASSLRSDSNQPQHF
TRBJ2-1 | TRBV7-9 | CASSLGVAGEQFF
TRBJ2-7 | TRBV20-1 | CSASDRGEQYF
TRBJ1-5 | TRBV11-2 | CASSPPDHKYRDGQPQHF
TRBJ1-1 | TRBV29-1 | CSANRGPEAFF
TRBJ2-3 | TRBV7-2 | CASSLVGRDSTDTQYF
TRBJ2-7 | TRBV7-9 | CASSLGAFSSEQYF
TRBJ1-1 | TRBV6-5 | CASSYSKSGGNTEAFF
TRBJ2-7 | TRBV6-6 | CASSWEQGREQYF
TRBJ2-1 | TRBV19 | CASSQSQGVRYNEQFF
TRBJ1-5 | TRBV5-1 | CASSLGHSSNQPQHF
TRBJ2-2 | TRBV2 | CASRGISGNTGELFF
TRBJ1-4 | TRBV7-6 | CASSQGQGPRNEKLFF
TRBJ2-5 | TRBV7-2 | CASSLAREGTQYF
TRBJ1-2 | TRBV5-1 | CASSGQGSLRLGGYTF
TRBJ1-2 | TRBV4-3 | CASSHTGGRGYTF
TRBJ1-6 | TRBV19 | CASSISAGANSPLHF
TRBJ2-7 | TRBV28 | CASRTPPGGGPRRQYEQYF
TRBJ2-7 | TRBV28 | CASSLTYEQYF
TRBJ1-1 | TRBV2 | CASSEDVHNTEAFF
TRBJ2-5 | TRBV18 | CASSPGAVGETQYF
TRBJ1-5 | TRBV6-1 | CASSEARTGRNQPQHF
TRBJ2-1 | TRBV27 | CASSLAGGGYNEQFF
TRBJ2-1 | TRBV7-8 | CASSPGTSGYNEQFF
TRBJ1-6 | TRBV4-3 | CASSQESGYNSPLHF
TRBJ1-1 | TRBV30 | CAWSPLDRNTEAFF
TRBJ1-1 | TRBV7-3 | CASSRDRDTEAFF
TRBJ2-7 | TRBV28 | CASSRTSVSSYEQYF
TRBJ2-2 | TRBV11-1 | CASSPNGQLNTGELFF
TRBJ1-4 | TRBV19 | CASSIHLPGGEKLFF
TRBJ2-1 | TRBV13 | CASSQNYGTSGTLNEQFF
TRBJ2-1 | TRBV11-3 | CASSLGLASGGEQFF
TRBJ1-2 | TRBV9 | CASSAGRWGGYGYTF
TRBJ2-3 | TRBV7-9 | CASSLAGARTDTQYF
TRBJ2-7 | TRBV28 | CASSLGGPGEQYF
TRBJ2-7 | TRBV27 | CASKWGFGPTYEQYF